The rows below give T cell receptor beta chains drawn from one sample of a study of cytomegalovirus exposure and HLA in healthy donors. Clones were read by immunoSEQ multiplex PCR, and TCRdb kept only the in-frame ones, dropping some. Of about 200,000 clones in the sample, roughly four fifths were seen once. The sequenced sample consisted of PBMCs. The receptors originated from a woman in her forties in good health and CMV-seronegative. The CDR3 runs from the conserved cysteine through the conserved F or W. Rows may omit the clone size; those that give it use once, few, many or a size class.

size	V	CDR3
-	TRBV4-1	CASSQKHPNTGELFF
few	TRBV7-8	CASSLWDSTLPLHF
-	TRBV2	CASSTRQGAANTGELFF
-	TRBV6-5	CASSYEAANTGELFF
-	TRBV10-3	CAIRSSGSGYEQYF
-	TRBV7-9	CASSPMGRTDTQYF
-	TRBV6-6	CASRVAGGATDTQYF
-	TRBV28	CASIPGQDLGGYTF
-	TRBV7-9	CASSTWTSSPYEQYF
-	TRBV10-2	CASSEIAGVGPYNEQFF
once	TRBV30	CAWRTSGNKRSGNEQYF
-	TRBV7-2	CASNNPGTPPQYF
-	TRBV4-1	CASSQVLGEQYF
-	TRBV7-9	CASSAGQGRYNEQFF
-	TRBV5-6	CASSLRGVYEQYF
-	TRBV5-1	CASSLAGYQETQYF